These 24 T cell receptor beta chains came from one sample sequenced in a study of T cell responses to AZD1222 COVID-19 vaccine. The method was immunoSEQ multiplex PCR; TCRdb's version includes in-frame clones alone and lacks a portion of them. This table has about 54,000 clones, about 86% appearing once. The input for sequencing was peripheral blood, taken on day 0 of AZD1222 vaccination. The receptors stem from an adult in good health.

This rearrangement joins TRBV10-3 to TRBJ1-2, with D hard to call. This CDR3 is built from 13 residues. The V and J ends lost 1 base and 4 bases respectively, with 7 bases between them. The germline gives CDR1 ENHRY, CDR2 SYGVKD. The CDR3 loop is CAISELGSYGYTF. In DNA, the CDR3 is TGTGCCATCAGTGAGTTGGGCAGCTATGGCTACACCTTC.

This clone is a singleton in its sample. The chain recombines TRBV18 with TRBJ2-6; possibly TRBD1 for D (5 bases). CDR1 is KGHSH, CDR2 LQKENI, per germline. The CDR3 spans 14 residues. Trimming removed 3 bases from V and 4 bases from J, with 7 bases in between. In DNA form, the CDR3 reads TGTGCCAGCTCACCCCAGGGAGGGGCCAACGTCCTGACTTTC. It specifies CASSPQGGANVLTF.

The chain is built from TRBV9 and TRBJ2-6; D gene uncertain. This CDR3 comprises 13 residues. The germline V and J ends were trimmed by 5 bases and 0 bases, with 3 bases remaining between them. Germline lookup yields CDR1 SGDLS and CDR2 YYNGEE. CDR3 amino acids: CASRDSGANVLTF. DNA of the CDR3: TGTGCCAGCAGGGACTCTGGGGCCAACGTCCTGACTTTC.

The chain joins TRBV19 to TRBJ1-6, with TRBD1 matching over 7 bases. Looked up from germline, CDR1 is LNHDA and CDR2 is SQIVND (reference sequence). J lost 7 bases, V lost 6 bases, and 6 bases had no gene match. This CDR3 is built from 14 residues. CDR3 DNA: TGTGCCAGTAGAGACAGGGCGACGAATTCACCCCTCCACTTT. Its protein product is CASRDRATNSPLHF.

Here the CDR3 DNA reads TGTGCCAGCAGCCAAGGAAACGGAGCCTACGAGCAGTACTTC. This sequence encodes CASSQGNGAYEQYF. J is TRBJ2-7 and V is TRBV4-2, with D hard to call. The CDR3 loop spans 14 amino acids. The V gene lost 1 base and the J gene lost 2 bases, with 9 bases spanning the gap. The germline CDR1 and CDR2 sequences are LGHNA and YNFKEQ.

The J gene is TRBJ2-7, the V gene TRBV29-1; D perhaps matches TRBD1 (5 bases). Trimming shortened V by 3 bases and J by 6 bases, and 18 bases separated the two germline ends. The germline V gene has CDR1 SQVTM and CDR2 ANQGSEA. This CDR3 contains 14 residues. The CDR3 sequence is CSVEGPVATGEQYF. The CDR3 coding sequence is TGCAGCGTTGAGGGGCCCGTAGCCACGGGCGAGCAGTACTTC.

This clone showed up just a few times. J is TRBJ2-7 and V is TRBV7-9; 8 nucleotides line up with TRBD2. This CDR3 is built from 13 residues. From germline, CDR1 is SEHNR and CDR2 FQNEAQ (reference sequence). V lost 5 bases and J lost 7; bases outside the gene matches: 7. CDR3 in amino acids: CASSPGGAGEQYF. For the CDR3, the DNA is TGTGCCAGCAGCCCCGGGGGGGCGGGGGAGCAGTACTTC.

The chain carries TRBV7-8 and TRBJ2-3; D might be TRBD1 (5 bases). CDR3 length equals 13 residues. With 1 base removed from V and 6 bases from J, the gap between germline ends came to 8 bases. CDR1 and CDR2 (germline): SGHVS, FQNEAQ. CDR3 bases: TGTGCCAGCAGCTTAGAGGGGCACGATACGCAGTATTTT. Protein sequence: CASSLEGHDTQYF.

V gene TRBV11-2 combines with J gene TRBJ2-3, with 10 bases matching TRBD2. Germline lookup yields CDR1 SGHAT and CDR2 FQNNGV. The CDR3 consists of 16 residues. V dropped 8 bases and J dropped 0; count of bases not matched to a gene: 8. DNA for the CDR3: TGTGCCAGCGGACGCCGACTAGCGGGCAGCACAGATACGCAGTATTTT. Amino acid sequence: CASGRRLAGSTDTQYF.

This chain links TRBV2 with TRBJ1-4; D may be TRBD1 (5 bases). In germline, CDR1 is SNHLY, CDR2 FYNNEI. V was clipped by 3 bases and J by 4 bases, with 9 bases between them. This CDR3 is built from 14 residues. The CDR3 DNA follows: TGTGCCAGCAGTGAGACAGCAAGTAATGAAAAACTGTTTTTT. Its translation: CASSETASNEKLFF.

V and J are TRBV27 and TRBJ2-3; D possibly corresponds to TRBD1 (6 bases). CDR1 is MNHEY and CDR2 is SMNVEV in the germline V gene (reference sequence). The germline V and J ends were trimmed by 5 bases and 8 bases, with 11 bases remaining between them. This CDR3 is built from 12 residues. The CDR3 coding sequence is TGTGCCAGCAGTCCTCAGGGGAGTACGCAGTATTTT. Protein: CASSPQGSTQYF.

The chain carries TRBV3-1 (or the pseudogene TRBV3-2) and TRBJ1-4; perhaps TRBD1 as D (5 bases). CDR1 LGHDT and CDR2 YNNKEL come from the germline V gene (reference sequence). V lost 5 bases, J lost 7 bases, and 11 bases lay in between. The CDR3 has 13 residues. CDR3: CASSTGTAEKLFF. CDR3 coding DNA: TGTGCCAGCAGCACCGGGACTGCTGAAAAACTGTTTTTT.

J is TRBJ1-4 and V is TRBV6-5; D perhaps matches TRBD1 (6 bases). V dropped 6 bases and J dropped 3 bases, with 14 bases sitting between them. Germline V gives CDR1 MNHEY, CDR2 SVGAGI. This CDR3 comprises 15 residues. This chain's CDR3 is CASSPTGNPNEKLFF. The CDR3 region has the DNA TGTGCCAGCAGCCCCACAGGGAATCCTAATGAAAAACTGTTTTTT.

V usage is TRBV7-8 and J usage is TRBJ1-6; D is perhaps TRBD1 (5 bases). The CDR3 has 14 residues. Germline assignment: CDR1 SGHVS and CDR2 FQNEAQ. V lost 6 bases and J 7 bases, leaving 13 bases between the germline ends. The CDR3 coding sequence is TGTGCCAGCAGACAAGGGGTGGGAAATTCACCCCTCCACTTT. This sequence encodes CASRQGVGNSPLHF.

This chain joins TRBV3-1 (or the pseudogene TRBV3-2) and TRBJ2-5, with 9 bases matching TRBD2. The ends lost 6 bases at V and 4 bases at J; junction bases unmatched: 0. This CDR3 comprises 12 residues. The V gene's germline CDR1 is LGHDT and CDR2 YNNKEL (reference sequence). CDR3 nucleotide sequence: TGTGCCAGCAGGCGGGGGGGAGAGACCCAGTACTTC. This encodes CASRRGGETQYF.

CDR3 DNA: TGTGCCAGCAGCTTACAGGGAGGAACTAATGAAAAACTGTTTTTT. This encodes CASSLQGGTNEKLFF. The genes are TRBV7-2 and TRBJ1-4, with TRBD1 as a possible D gene (5 bases). Germline V gene sequence: CDR1 SGHTA, CDR2 FQGNSA. V was clipped by 2 bases and J by 1 base, with 8 bases between them. The length of the CDR3 is 15 residues.

The J gene is TRBJ2-1, the V gene TRBV5-1; 9 bases map to TRBD2. The germline V gene has CDR1 SGHRS and CDR2 YFSETQ. Trimming at V came to 0 bases and at J to 6 bases, leaving 7 bases not matched to a gene. The CDR3 sequence is 16 residues long. The CDR3 here is CASSLVQREVSNEQFF. The CDR3 region has the DNA TGCGCCAGCAGCTTGGTTCAGCGGGAGGTTTCCAATGAGCAGTTCTTC.

The chain uses TRBV7-9 and TRBJ1-6; D is unclear. This CDR3 comprises 14 residues. V lost 2 bases, J lost 10 bases, and 12 bases lay in between. The germline V gene encodes CDR1 SEHNR and CDR2 FQNEAQ (reference sequence). As DNA, the CDR3 is TGTGCCAGCAGCTTAATCTATTCCTTGTCACCCCTCCACTTT. It yields the protein CASSLIYSLSPLHF.

This chain uses TRBV5-4 with TRBJ2-3; 12 bases are a match to TRBD2. This CDR3 is built from 15 residues. After removal of 4 bases from V and 4 bases from J, the junction contained 4 bases not matched to a gene. The germline V gene encodes CDR1 SGHNT and CDR2 YYREEE (reference sequence). CDR3 sequence reads: CASSPLAGGPDTQYF. CDR3 in DNA: TGTGCCAGCAGCCCCCTAGCGGGAGGGCCAGATACGCAGTATTTT.

The V call is TRBV4-2, the J call TRBJ2-3; D is possibly TRBD1 or TRBD2 (5 bases each). CDR1 and CDR2 from the germline V gene are LGHNA and YNFKEQ. V was trimmed by 4 bases and J by 2 bases, leaving 16 bases between them. The CDR3 runs 16 residues. The CDR3 nucleotides are TGTGCCAGCAGCCGTGAGGGGCGGGCCGTCACAGATACGCAGTATTTT. Encoded protein: CASSREGRAVTDTQYF.

This rearrangement joins TRBV4-3 to TRBJ1-2; possibly TRBD1 for D (5 bases). This CDR3 has 15 residues. In germline, CDR1 is LGHNA, CDR2 YSLEER. V lost 0 bases to trimming and J lost 2 bases, with 10 bases between them. The CDR3 sequence is CASSQDSWGNYGYTF. In DNA, the CDR3 is TGCGCCAGCAGCCAAGATTCATGGGGCAACTATGGCTACACCTTC.

This clone appeared once. This chain uses TRBV6-2 or TRBV6-3 with TRBJ1-5; D is possibly TRBD1 (5 bases). The CDR3 runs to 14 residues. V lost 5 bases to trimming and J lost 3 bases, with 11 bases between them. Germline V lookup: CDR1 MNHEY, CDR2 SVGEGT. CDR3 sequence: CASSGGGSNQPQHF. CDR3 sequence (DNA): TGTGCCAGCAGTGGGGGGGGGTCCAATCAGCCCCAGCATTTT.

The rearrangement joins TRBV2 to TRBJ1-3; tentatively, D is TRBD1 (5 bases). The V gene lost 2 bases and the J gene lost 0 bases, with 14 bases spanning the gap. CDR3 size: 17 residues. Germline CDR1 SNHLY, CDR2 FYNNEI. In nucleotides, the CDR3 is TGTGCCAGCAGTGAAAGGGTGACAGCCAGCTCTGGAAACACCATATATTTT. Encoded protein: CASSERVTASSGNTIYF.

V usage is TRBV10-3 and J usage is TRBJ1-1; D is perhaps TRBD1 (6 bases). The CDR3 has 13 amino acids. V lost 4 bases and J 5 bases, leaving 11 bases between the germline ends. Looked up from germline, CDR1 is ENHRY and CDR2 is SYGVKD. This CDR3 reads CAISAQGRTEAFF. In DNA form, the CDR3 reads TGTGCCATCAGTGCACAGGGTCGGACTGAAGCTTTCTTT.